Included here is one TCR beta chain sequence, with context. Its binding antigen is unknown. Per-base qualities were not stored, and no clone one base away is much larger. The donors were healthy, HIV-negative adults who had no recently reported acute infections or vaccinations. Every donor was a Caucasian adult residing in Nashville, Tennessee, USA. CD4+ T cells were enriched by magnetic negative selection, after which naive cells were positively selected on CD45RA and the negative fraction was taken as the memory subset. Blood was obtained by leukapheresis, after which PBMCs were separated by Ficoll-Histopaque density gradient centrifugation and cryopreserved in liquid nitrogen vapor phase. Purity and quantity of every magnetically sorted T cell population were checked by analytical flow cytometry. Each sorted fraction had its genomic DNA isolated and then quantified by UV absorbance on a Nanodrop 2000c.

The V end loses 3 bases and the J end loses 7 bases, and a stretch of 21 bases separates them. CDR3 length: 16 amino acids, cysteine to phenylalanine. The CDR3 DNA has 48 bases and is translated from base 1. Per the germline V gene, SGHAT is the CDR1 and FQNNGV is the CDR2. TCR CDR3 regions were amplified from genomic DNA by multiplex PCR using the deep immunoSEQ assay. Extracted genomic DNA from each cell subset was spread evenly across all wells of several immunoSEQ 96-well plates, with each plate serving as a replicate. For sorted subsets, each replicate PCR was loaded with about 200 ng genomic DNA, equivalent to some 31,000 T cell genomes. The purified libraries were quantified using a Qubit 3.0 fluorometer, sized with a Bioanalyzer 2100, and then quantified again using the KAPA Library Quantification kit. A separate single-read 150-cycle Illumina NextSeq 550 flow cell was used to sequence each immunoSEQ 96-well plate. Under the source paper's analysis protocol: Because only junctional sequences without quality scores were contained in the immunoSEQ output, filtering matching that applied to full-length reads could not be performed. To assign V/J genes and CDR3, sequences were annotated against IMGT germline references using PyIR, a Python wrapper for IgBLAST v1.9. Reads with weak V/J assignments (E-value above 1e-6), missing CDR3, stop codons, out-of-frame junctions, or ambiguous translated residues were removed. A V3J clonotype was defined by an identical inferred V gene, J gene, and CDR3 amino acid sequence. Percentage overlap between repertoires was computed as shared unique clonotypes divided by the size of the smaller repertoire. RTK rarefaction, the Chao1 estimator, and Recon v2.1 estimates of unobserved clonotypes were used to assess repertoire richness. OLGA was used to compute generation probabilities for all TCRbeta clonotypes that the gDNA method yielded from a few donors. The table comes from immuneACCESS by way of TCRdb, which keeps in-frame sequences with V and J called. Part of the clones is missing from these tables; in studies checked, under half for an unresolved V gene and the rest for unknown reasons. V and J calls and clone size are as listed in that table; D and trimming were resolved from the DNA. Recorded for this sample are some 1.1 million clones; 77% of them occurred a single time. About 0.94% of the sample comes from the top ten.

This specimen belongs to a study of shared clonotypes between healthy human individuals (dated by TCRdb to about 2020). Regarding the complete study: A couple of women and a few men aged 18 to 49 years were included in the cohort. Per donor, three plates each were used for CD4 naive and CD4 memory, two for CD8 naive, and one for CD8 memory. Blood TCR repertoires of a handful of healthy adults were deeply sequenced to estimate repertoire size and the extent of clonotype sharing between individuals. Libraries were prepared and TCR repertoires were sequenced by different laboratories using diverse techniques, in order to increase sequencing depth and limit assay-specific biases. Leukapheresis yielded between about 0.94 and 9 billion PBMCs per donor.

General conclusions and limits of the study: Incomplete sequencing was indicated by rarefaction of sorted-subset datasets, despite the large sequencing depth. Larger estimated clonotype richness was generally found for naive subsets than for memory subsets. Because the study included only a small number of donors, the genetic and exposure-history diversity represented was limited. When a few donors were compared, the shared fraction of clonotypes was about 5.4% for naive CD4, around 3.6% for naive CD8, 2% to 2.5% for memory CD4, and around 0.37% for memory CD8. Only blood was sampled, and tissue TCR repertoires likely differ from those in blood. Higher generation probabilities were observed for clonotypes shared by all four sorted-subset donors than for non-shared clonotypes. Based on pairwise subsampling, the degree of clonotype sharing among donors was expected to be affected by sequencing depth.

The sequenced material came from memory CD4+ T cells from PBMCs. The cell subset or site label, as the study defines it: CD45RA-negative fraction. This chain joins TRBV11-2 to TRBJ1-2; the D gene cannot be resolved reliably. The clonotype originates from a man between 18 and 35 years old in good health. Some clones in this sample may be carry-over from other donors' samples. The CDR3 reads CASSLPTGPKSSGYTF. The base sequence is TGTGCCAGCAGCTTGCCCACCGGGCCGAAAAGCAGTGGCTACACCTTC.